This TCR beta chain was documented in a study of cytomegalovirus exposure and HLA in healthy donors. Whole-study findings and limits: It is likely that the observed cluster of highly shared sequence variants was a sequencing artifact. 16,951 TCR beta sequences were associated with HLA alleles at 0.05 false discovery rate in a later analysis. As a later analysis revealed, most CMV-associated TCR beta chains appeared HLA-restricted.

As for this clone: Its target is not known.

CDR1 is MNHEY and CDR2 is SVGAGI in the germline V gene. The V end lost 6 bases, the J end lost 5 bases, and 12 bases lay between the germline ends. CDR3 size: 13 residues. Those who donated were healthy bone marrow donors. PCR involved 60 Vbeta and 13 Jbeta primers. Libraries were prepared by immunoSEQ multiplex PCR; TCRdb keeps only in-frame clonotypes and omits some of them. The data show 90,000 to 120,000 clones, around 77% seen once. The clonotype comes from a man between 18 and 29 years old in good health and CMV-seronegative. The chain carries TRBV6-5 and TRBJ2-3; no definite D call. Sequencing was performed on PBMCs. The CDR3, as DNA: TGTGCCAGCAGCCGACCCCCGGGAGATACGCAGTATTTT. Translation gives CASSRPPGDTQYF.